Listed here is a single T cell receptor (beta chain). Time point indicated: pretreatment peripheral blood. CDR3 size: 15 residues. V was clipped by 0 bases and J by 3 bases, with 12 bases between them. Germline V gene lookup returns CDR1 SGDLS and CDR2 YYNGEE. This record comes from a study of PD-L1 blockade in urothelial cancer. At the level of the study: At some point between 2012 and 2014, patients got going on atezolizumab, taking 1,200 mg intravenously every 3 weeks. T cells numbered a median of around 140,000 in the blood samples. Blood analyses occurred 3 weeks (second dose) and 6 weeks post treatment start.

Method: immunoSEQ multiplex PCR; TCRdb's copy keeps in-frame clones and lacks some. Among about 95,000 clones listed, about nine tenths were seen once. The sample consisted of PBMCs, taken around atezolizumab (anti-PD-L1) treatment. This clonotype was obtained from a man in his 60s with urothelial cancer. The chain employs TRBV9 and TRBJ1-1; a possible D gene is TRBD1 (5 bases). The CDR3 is CASSVAWGGYTEAFF. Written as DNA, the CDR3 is TGTGCCAGCAGCGTAGCGTGGGGGGGGTACACTGAAGCTTTCTTT.